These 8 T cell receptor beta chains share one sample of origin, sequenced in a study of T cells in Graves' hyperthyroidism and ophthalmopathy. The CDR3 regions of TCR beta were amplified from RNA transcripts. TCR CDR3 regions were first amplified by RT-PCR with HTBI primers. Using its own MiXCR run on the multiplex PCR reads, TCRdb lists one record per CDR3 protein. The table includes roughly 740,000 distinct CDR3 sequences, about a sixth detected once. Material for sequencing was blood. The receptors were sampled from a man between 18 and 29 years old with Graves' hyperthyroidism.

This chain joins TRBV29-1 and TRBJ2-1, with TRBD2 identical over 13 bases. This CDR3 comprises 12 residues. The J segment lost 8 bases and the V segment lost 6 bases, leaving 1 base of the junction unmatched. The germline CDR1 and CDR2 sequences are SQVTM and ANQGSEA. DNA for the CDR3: TGCAGCGTAGGGACTAGCGGGGATGAGCAGTTCTTC. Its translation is CSVGTSGDEQFF.

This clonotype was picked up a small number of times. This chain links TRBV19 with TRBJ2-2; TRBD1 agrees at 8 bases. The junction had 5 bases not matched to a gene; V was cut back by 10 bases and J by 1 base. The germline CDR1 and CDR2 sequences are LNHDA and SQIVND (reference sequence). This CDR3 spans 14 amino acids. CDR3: CATTTGVNTGELFF. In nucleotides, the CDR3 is TGTGCCACGACGACAGGGGTGAACACCGGGGAGCTGTTTTTT.

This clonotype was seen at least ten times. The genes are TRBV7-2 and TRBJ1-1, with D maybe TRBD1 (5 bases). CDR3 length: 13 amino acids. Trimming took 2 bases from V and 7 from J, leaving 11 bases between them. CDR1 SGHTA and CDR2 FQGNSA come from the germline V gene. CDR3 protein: CASSLIQGVEAFF. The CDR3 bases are TGTGCCAGCAGCTTAATCCAGGGCGTTGAAGCTTTCTTT.

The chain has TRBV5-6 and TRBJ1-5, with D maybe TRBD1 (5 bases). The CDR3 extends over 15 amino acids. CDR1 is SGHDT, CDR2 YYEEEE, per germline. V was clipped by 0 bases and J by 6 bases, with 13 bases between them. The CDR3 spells CASSLDGQGPQPQHF. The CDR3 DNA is TGTGCCAGCAGCTTGGATGGGCAGGGCCCTCAGCCCCAGCATTTT.

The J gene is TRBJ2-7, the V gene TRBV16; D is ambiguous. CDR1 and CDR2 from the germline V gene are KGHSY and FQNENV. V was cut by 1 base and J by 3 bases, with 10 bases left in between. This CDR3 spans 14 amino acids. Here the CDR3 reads CASSQLADHYEQYF. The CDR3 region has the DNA TGTGCCAGCAGCCAATTGGCTGACCACTACGAGCAGTACTTC.

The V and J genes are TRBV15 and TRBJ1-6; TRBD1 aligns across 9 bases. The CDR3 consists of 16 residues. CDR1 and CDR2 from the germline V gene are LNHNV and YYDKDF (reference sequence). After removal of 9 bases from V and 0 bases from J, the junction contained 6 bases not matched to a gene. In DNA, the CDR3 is TGTGCCACTGGACAGGGGACGGGCTCCTATAATTCACCCCTCCACTTT. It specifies CATGQGTGSYNSPLHF.

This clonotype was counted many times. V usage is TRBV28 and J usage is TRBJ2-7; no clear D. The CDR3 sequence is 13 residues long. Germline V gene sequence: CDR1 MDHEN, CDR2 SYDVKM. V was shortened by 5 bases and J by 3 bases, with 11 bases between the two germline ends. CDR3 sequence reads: CASSTSEIYEQYF. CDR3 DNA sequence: TGTGCCAGCAGTACTTCAGAGATCTACGAGCAGTACTTC.

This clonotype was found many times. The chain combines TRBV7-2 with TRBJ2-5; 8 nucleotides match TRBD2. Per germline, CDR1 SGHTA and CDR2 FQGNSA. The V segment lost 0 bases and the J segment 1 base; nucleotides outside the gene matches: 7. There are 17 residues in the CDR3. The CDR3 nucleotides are TGTGCCAGCAGCTTAGCTCCAGCGGGAGAGGGCCAAGAGACCCAGTACTTC. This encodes CASSLAPAGEGQETQYF.